This note documents a single TCR beta chain sequence. Generated by immunoSEQ multiplex PCR, the TCRdb table keeps only in-frame clones and is missing some. The sample records about 76,000 clones, 85% to 95% being singletons. The sequenced cases were selected for having the highest brain T cell transcript signatures. The data originate from a study of brain T cells in children with intractable seizures. The sequence derives from a boy under three years old with tuberous sclerosis and intractable seizures. The starting material was peripheral blood, obtained at surgery.

The CDR3 loop reads CASSTGVSTGELFF. The CDR3 bases are TGTGCCAGCAGTACAGGGGTTAGCACCGGGGAGCTGTTTTTT. J is TRBJ2-2 and V is TRBV2, with 7 bases lining up with TRBD1. The V segment lost 5 bases and the J segment 4 bases; nucleotides outside the gene matches: 4. This CDR3 has 14 residues. Per the germline V gene, CDR1 is SNHLY and CDR2 is FYNNEI. Using reference TRBV2 and TRBJ2-2 for the parts outside the CDR3, the full variable domain is EPEVTQTPSHQVTQMGQEVILRCVPISNHLYFYWYRQILGQKVEFLVSFYNNEISEKSEIFDDQFSVERPDGSNFTLKIRSTKLEDSAMYFCASSTGVSTGELFFGEGSRLTVL.